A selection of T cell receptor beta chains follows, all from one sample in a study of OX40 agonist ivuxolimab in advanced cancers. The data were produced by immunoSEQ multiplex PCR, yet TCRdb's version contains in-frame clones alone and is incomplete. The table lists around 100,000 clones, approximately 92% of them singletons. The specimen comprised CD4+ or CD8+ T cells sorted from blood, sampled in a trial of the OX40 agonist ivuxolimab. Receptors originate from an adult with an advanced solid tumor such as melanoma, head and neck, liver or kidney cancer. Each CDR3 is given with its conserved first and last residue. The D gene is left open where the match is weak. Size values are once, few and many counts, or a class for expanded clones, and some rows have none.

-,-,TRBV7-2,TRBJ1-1,TGTGCCAGCAGCCCGGCAAGGGTCACTGAAGCTTTCTTT,CASSPARVTEAFF
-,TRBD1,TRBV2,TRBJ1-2,TGTGCCAGCAGTCCCCTTAGCGACAGGGAGGGTGGATATGGCTACACCTTC,CASSPLSDREGGYGYTF
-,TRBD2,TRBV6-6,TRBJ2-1,TGTGCCAGCACCCCAACCGGACTAGCGGGAAGTAATGAGCAGTTCTTC,CASTPTGLAGSNEQFF
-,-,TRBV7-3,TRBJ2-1,TGTGCCAGCAGCCCCGGGACTTCCCGCTACAATGAGCAGTTCTTC,CASSPGTSRYNEQFF
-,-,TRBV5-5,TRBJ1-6,TGTGCCAGCAGGCTCGGACGGCCCGATAATTCACCCCTCCACTTT,CASRLGRPDNSPLHF
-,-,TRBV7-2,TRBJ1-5,TGTGCCAGCAGCTTAGTAGGATACGGATTTAGCAATCAGCCCCAGCATTTT,CASSLVGYGFSNQPQHF
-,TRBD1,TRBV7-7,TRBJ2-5,TGTGCTAGCAGCTTTGGGGTGACAGGGAAAGAGACCCAGTACTTC,CASSFGVTGKETQYF
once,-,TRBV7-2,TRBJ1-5,TGTGCCAGCAGCTTGGCGGGCGATCAGCCCCAGCATTTT,CASSLAGDQPQHF
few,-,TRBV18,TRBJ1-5,TGTGCCAGCTCACCCGGGACCAATCAGCCCCAGCATTTT,CASSPGTNQPQHF
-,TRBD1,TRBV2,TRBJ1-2,TGTGCCAGCGACCCACAGGGGGCGTCTGGCTACACCTTC,CASDPQGASGYTF
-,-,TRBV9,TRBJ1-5,TGTGCCAGCAGCGTAGATCGACATAGCAATCAGCCCCAGCATTTT,CASSVDRHSNQPQHF
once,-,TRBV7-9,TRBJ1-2,TGTGCCAGCAGCGAAAAAACAGCGGTCTATGGCTACACCTTC,CASSEKTAVYGYTF
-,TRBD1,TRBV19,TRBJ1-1,TGTGCCAGTAGTGACAGGGGGCGCGTAAACACTGAAGCTTTCTTT,CASSDRGRVNTEAFF
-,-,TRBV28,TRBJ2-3,TGTGCCAGCAGTTCCTCAATGGGGGGGCAAGATACGCAGTATTTT,CASSSSMGGQDTQYF
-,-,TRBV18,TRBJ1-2,TGTGCCAGCTCACCCGACAGCGAGCCATATGGCTACACCTTC,CASSPDSEPYGYTF
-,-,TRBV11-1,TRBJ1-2,TGTGCCAGCAGCTTAAGGTCTAACTATGGCTACACCTTC,CASSLRSNYGYTF
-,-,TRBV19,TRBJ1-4,TGTGCCAGTAGTACCCGACCGGGGGGCAGGCTGCAAGCTAATGAAAAACTGTTTTTT,CASSTRPGGRLQANEKLFF
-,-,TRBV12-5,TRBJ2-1,TGTGCTAGTGGTTGGGGTGCGGAAAACAATGAGCAGTTCTTC,CASGWGAENNEQFF
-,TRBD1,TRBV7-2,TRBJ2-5,TGTGCCAGCAGCCTTTTCAGGGGGCACGTCCAAGAGACCCAGTACTTC,CASSLFRGHVQETQYF
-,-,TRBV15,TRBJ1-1,TGTGCCACCAGCCCCGACTTGGGCTCCACTGAAGCTTTCTTT,CATSPDLGSTEAFF
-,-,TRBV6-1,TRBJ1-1,TGTGCCAGCAGTGAAGTGGGCACGAACACTGAAGCTTTCTTT,CASSEVGTNTEAFF
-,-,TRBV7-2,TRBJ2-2,TGTGCCAGCAGCTTATACGGCGGAAGCGGTACCGGGGAGCTGTTTTTT,CASSLYGGSGTGELFF
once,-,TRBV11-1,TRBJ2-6,TGTGCCAGCAGCACGGGGGCGCAGGCCAACGTCCTGACTTTC,CASSTGAQANVLTF
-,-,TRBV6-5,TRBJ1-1,TGTGCCAGCAGTTATCAGGGGTCGAACACTGAAGCTTTCTTT,CASSYQGSNTEAFF
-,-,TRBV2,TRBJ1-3,TGTGCCATCGGAGGGGAGTCTGGAAACACCATATATTTT,CAIGGESGNTIYF
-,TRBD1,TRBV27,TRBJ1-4,TGTGCCAGCAGAAGAACAGGGGGAGAGGTAGGATTATATGAAAAACTGTTTTTT,CASRRTGGEVGLYEKLFF
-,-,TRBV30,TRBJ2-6,TGTGCCTGGAGTGTACGGAGGGTTAGTGCTGGGGCCAACGTCCTGACTTTC,CAWSVRRVSAGANVLTF
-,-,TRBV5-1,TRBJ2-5,TGCGCCAGCAGCTTGGAACTAGAAGAGACCCAGTACTTC,CASSLELEETQYF
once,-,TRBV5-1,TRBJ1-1,TGCGCCAGCAGCTTGGCCCAGGAGACGAACACTGAAGCTTTCTTT,CASSLAQETNTEAFF
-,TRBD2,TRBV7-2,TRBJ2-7,TGTGCCAGCAGCCTAATGGGACTAGCGGGAAGCGAGCAGTACTTC,CASSLMGLAGSEQYF
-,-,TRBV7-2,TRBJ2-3,TGTGCCAGCAGCCAGGCCCTAACGCAGTATTTT,CASSQALTQYF
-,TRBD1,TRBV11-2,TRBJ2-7,TGTGCCAGCGGGCTGGTTCCGGGACAGGGCGTCTACGAGCAGTACTTC,CASGLVPGQGVYEQYF
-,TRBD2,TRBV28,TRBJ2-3,TGTGCCAGCAGTTTAGCGGGAGGGACAGATACGCAGTATTTT,CASSLAGGTDTQYF
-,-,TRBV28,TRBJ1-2,TGTGCCAGCAGTTTGAGGGAGAACTATGGCTACACCTTC,CASSLRENYGYTF
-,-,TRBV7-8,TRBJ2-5,TGTGCCAGCAGACGGAGGGGCGAGACCCAGTACTTC,CASRRRGETQYF
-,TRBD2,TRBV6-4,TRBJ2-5,TGTGCCAGCAGTCTCACTAGCGGGCCCCAAGAGACCCAGTACTTC,CASSLTSGPQETQYF
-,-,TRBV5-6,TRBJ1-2,TGTGCCAGCAGCTTTACAACCGGGACCCAAAGTGGCTACACCTTC,CASSFTTGTQSGYTF
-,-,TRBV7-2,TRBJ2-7,TGTGCCAGCAGCCCAGCCGCCCGAGGCCGGGAGCAGTACTTC,CASSPAARGREQYF
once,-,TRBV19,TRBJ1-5,TGTGCCAGTAGTAAATTTAATAGCAATCAGCCCCAGCATTTT,CASSKFNSNQPQHF
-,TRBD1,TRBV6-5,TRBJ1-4,TGTGCCAGCAGCCCCCGGACAGGGAATGAAAAACTGTTTTTT,CASSPRTGNEKLFF
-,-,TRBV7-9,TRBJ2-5,TGTGCCAGCAGCTCGGAGGCAGGGGTACGAGAGACCCAGTACTTC,CASSSEAGVRETQYF
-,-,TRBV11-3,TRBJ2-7,TGTGCCAGCAGCTTATCGATGGGAGAGCAGTACTTC,CASSLSMGEQYF
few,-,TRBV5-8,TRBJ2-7,TGTGCCAGCAGCTTCAGTTTTTGGCAGAGCTCCTACGAGCAGTACTTC,CASSFSFWQSSYEQYF
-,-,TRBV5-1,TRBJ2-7,TGCGCCAGCAGCATCAGGGGTCGAGGGAACGAGCAGTACTTC,CASSIRGRGNEQYF
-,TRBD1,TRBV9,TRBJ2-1,TGTGCCAGCAGCGTGTTAGACAGGGGGGGTAATGAGCAGTTCTTC,CASSVLDRGGNEQFF
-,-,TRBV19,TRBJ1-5,TGTGCCAGTAGGTCAGCTAATCAGCCCCAGCATTTT,CASRSANQPQHF
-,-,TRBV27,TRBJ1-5,TGTGCCAGCCGGGGGAGGGGGGCTCAGCCCCAGCATTTT,CASRGRGAQPQHF
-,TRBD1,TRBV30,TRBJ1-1,TGTGCCTGGGGACAGGGAACGAACACTGAAGCTTTCTTT,CAWGQGTNTEAFF
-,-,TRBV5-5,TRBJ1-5,TGTGCCAGCAGCTTTTCCCCCAGCTCGGAAAATCAGCCCCAGCATTTT,CASSFSPSSENQPQHF
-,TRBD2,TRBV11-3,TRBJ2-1,TGTGCCAGCAGCTTTAGCGGGAGAAGCTCCTACAATGAGCAGTTCTTC,CASSFSGRSSYNEQFF
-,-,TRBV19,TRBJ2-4,TGTGCCAGTAGTCCCACCTCTGTGAAAAACATTCAGTACTTC,CASSPTSVKNIQYF
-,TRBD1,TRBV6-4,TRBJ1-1,TGTGCCAGCAAGGGACAGGGTCAGAGCACTGAAGCTTTCTTT,CASKGQGQSTEAFF
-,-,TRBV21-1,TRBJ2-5,TGTGCCAGCAGTGTATCAGGACAGGGAAAACAAGAGACCCAGTACTTC,CASSVSGQGKQETQYF
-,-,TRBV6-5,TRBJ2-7,TGTGCCAGCAGGTCCCTGGGGAGCGGAGCCTACGAGCAGTACTTC,CASRSLGSGAYEQYF
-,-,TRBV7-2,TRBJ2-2,TGTGCCAGCAGCTTGCCCCGCCACCAGGGTGCCGGGGAGCTGTTTTTT,CASSLPRHQGAGELFF
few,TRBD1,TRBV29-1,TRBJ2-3,TGCAGCGCTTCAACCGGGACAGGGGTTGGGAATACGCAGTATTTT,CSASTGTGVGNTQYF